Listed here is a single TCR beta chain. Its cognate antigen is unknown. This entry comes from a study of cytomegalovirus exposure and HLA in healthy donors. General observations from the study: Later analysis indicated greater clonal expansion among HLA-associated TCR beta chains than among equally common other chains.

The primer mix had 60 Vbeta and 13 Jbeta primers. Produced via immunoSEQ multiplex PCR; TCRdb's table is partial and in-frame only. Of about 140,000 clones listed, about 80% are singletons. The V gene end was trimmed by 5 bases and the J gene end by 1 base; junction bases not matched to a gene: 17. The CDR3 is made up of 20 amino acids. Germline lookup yields CDR1 MDHEN and CDR2 SYDVKM. The sequence was obtained from a male donor in good health and CMV-seropositive. This rearrangement joins TRBV28 to TRBJ1-5, with 10 nucleotides matching TRBD1. The specimen sequenced was PBMCs. The CDR3 DNA reads TGTGCCAGCAGTCAACTACTGACAGGGGGCGTATGGTCGAGCAATCAGCCCCAGCATTTT. Its translation: CASSQLLTGGVWSSNQPQHF. The full variable domain, its missing parts supplied by reference TRBV28 and TRBJ1-5, is DVKVTQSSRYLVKRTGEKVFLECVQDMDHENMFWYRQDPGLGLRLIYFSYDVKMKEKGDIPEGYSVSREKKERFSLILESASTNQTSMYLCASSQLLTGGVWSSNQPQHFGDGTRLSIL.